What follows are 13 T cell receptor beta chains derived from one specimen sequenced in a study of radiotherapy plus CTLA-4 blockade in lung cancer (dated by TCRdb to the late 2010s). The library came from the immunoSEQ multiplex PCR assay. TCRdb stores this immuneACCESS table with in-frame sequences only. Part of the clones is absent; in the studies checked, under half of the shortfall reflects unresolved V genes, and no reason is known for the rest. Within this sample are 40,000 to 45,000 clones, with roughly two thirds of them counted one time only. Of the sample, approximately 23% falls within the top ten clones. The material sequenced was peripheral blood, taken from a patient treated with radiotherapy plus ipilimumab. The receptor source for this set is a human donor with non-small cell lung cancer who had a partial response to radiotherapy plus ipilimumab.

V is TRBV2 and J is TRBJ1-1; the D gene is possibly TRBD1 (6 bases). The CDR3 covers 16 residues. Germline V gene data show CDR1 as SNHLY and CDR2 as FYNNEI. The V end lost 5 bases, the J end lost 4 bases, and 20 bases lay between the germline ends. CDR3 bases: TGTGCCAGCAGTACTACTATTCTACAGGGATCCACTGAAGCTTTCTTT. This sequence encodes CASSTTILQGSTEAFF.

The sample holds a few counts of this clone. The chain employs TRBV2 and TRBJ2-1, with TRBD2 matching 7 bases. The V gene's germline CDR1 is SNHLY and CDR2 FYNNEI. J lost 15 bases, V lost 8 bases, and 7 bases had no gene match. CDR3 length: 10 amino acids. In DNA form, the CDR3 reads TGTGCCAGCGGGGGGGGATTACTGTTCTTC. Protein product: CASGGGLLFF.

The chain carries TRBV29-1 and TRBJ2-2, with unresolved D. Trimming took off 4 bases at V and 0 bases at J, with 6 bases between the two ends. Germline V gene sequence: CDR1 SQVTM, CDR2 ANQGSEA. The CDR3 spans 13 residues. CDR3 bases: TGCAGCGTTGGGAGACCGAACACCGGGGAGCTGTTTTTT. Protein product: CSVGRPNTGELFF.

This chain joins TRBV4-3 and TRBJ1-3; D is ambiguous. The CDR3 loop spans 16 amino acids. Trimming removed 1 base at V and 0 bases at J, with 10 bases between. Germline V lookup: CDR1 LGHNA, CDR2 YSLEER. In DNA, the CDR3 is TGCGCCAGCAGCCAAGGTAGCATTTACTCTGGAAACACCATATATTTT. Translation gives CASSQGSIYSGNTIYF.

The chain employs TRBV11-2 and TRBJ2-5; D might be TRBD2 (7 bases). Germline CDR1 SGHAT, CDR2 FQNNGV. V gave up 2 bases and J gave up 4 bases, with 20 bases separating them. The CDR3 has 17 amino acids. Written as DNA, the CDR3 is TGTGCCAGCAGCTTATTCCCAAAGGGGGGGATCGGAGAGACCCAGTACTTC. Amino acids: CASSLFPKGGIGETQYF.

CDR3 loop: CASSWGVAGLETQYF. CDR3 DNA: TGTGCCAGCAGCTGGGGGGTGGCGGGACTTGAGACCCAGTACTTC. V usage is TRBV11-2 and J usage is TRBJ2-5; maybe TRBD2 (6 bases). V was shortened by 4 bases and J by 5 bases, with 17 bases between the two germline ends. The germline gives CDR1 SGHAT, CDR2 FQNNGV. The CDR3 has 15 amino acids.

This clone occurred once. The J gene is TRBJ2-3, the V gene TRBV18; no firm D call. V was cut by 6 bases and J by 2 bases, with 12 bases left in between. The V gene's germline CDR1 is KGHSH and CDR2 LQKENI. This CDR3 has 14 residues. The CDR3 loop reads CASSPRTSTDTQYF. DNA for the CDR3: TGTGCCAGCTCGCCGCGAACGTCCACAGATACGCAGTATTTT.

The rearrangement uses TRBV19 and TRBJ2-3, with 10 bases identical to TRBD2. CDR1 and CDR2 from the germline V gene are LNHDA and SQIVND (reference sequence). V lost 3 bases and J lost 4; bases outside the gene matches: 16. This CDR3 region has 19 residues. The CDR3 nucleotides read TGTGCCAGTAGTATCCTTTCTAGCGGGAGTTTCTTTAGGGCAGATACGCAGTATTTT. Encoded protein: CASSILSSGSFFRADTQYF.

The chain is built from TRBV6-1 and TRBJ2-2; a possible D gene is TRBD1 (5 bases). The length of the CDR3 is 15 residues. V was cut by 4 bases and J by 5 bases, with 14 bases left in between. Germline V gene lookup returns CDR1 MNHNS and CDR2 SASEGT. CDR3 sequence (DNA): TGTGCCAGCAGTGGAAGCAGGGTAGGAACCGGGGAGCTGTTTTTT. This gives the protein CASSGSRVGTGELFF.

This rearrangement joins TRBV19 to TRBJ1-2, with TRBD1 matching 10 bases. V lost 4 bases and J lost 3; bases outside the gene matches: 5. This CDR3 spans 15 amino acids. The germline gives CDR1 LNHDA, CDR2 SQIVND (reference sequence). The CDR3 DNA sequence: TGTGCCAGTAGTACTGGGGGACAGGGGTACTATGGCTACACCTTC. Translating gives CASSTGGQGYYGYTF.

CDR3 loop: CASSPTGPDTQYF. CDR3 in DNA: TGTGCCAGCTCACCAACAGGGCCAGATACGCAGTATTTT. J is TRBJ2-3 and V is TRBV18; TRBD1 is a possible D gene (6 bases). This CDR3 has 13 amino acids. V lost 2 bases and J 4 bases, leaving 7 bases between the germline ends. Germline CDR1 is KGHSH and CDR2 is LQKENI.

This clone was counted between two and nine times. The genes are TRBV4-3 and TRBJ2-5; no definite D call. This CDR3 has 15 amino acids. From germline, CDR1 is LGHNA and CDR2 YSLEER. V was cut by 2 bases and J by 5 bases, with 15 bases left in between. For the CDR3, the DNA is TGCGCCAGCAGCCAAAGTAGCTGGGTCCAGGAGACCCAGTACTTC. Its translation is CASSQSSWVQETQYF.

This rearrangement joins TRBV7-3 to TRBJ2-2; D may be TRBD2 (6 bases). This CDR3 has 14 residues. CDR1 and CDR2 (germline): SGHTA, FQGTGA. Trimming took 1 base from V and 7 from J, leaving 10 bases between them. CDR3 loop: CASSLRRDHGELFF. The CDR3 DNA sequence: TGTGCCAGCAGCTTAAGGCGGGATCACGGGGAGCTGTTTTTT. The full variable domain, its missing parts supplied by reference TRBV7-3 and TRBJ2-2, is GAGVSQTPSNKVTEKGKYVELRCDPISGHTALYWYRQSLGQGPEFLIYFQGTGAADDSGLPNDRFFAVRPEGSVSTLKIQRTERGDSAVYLCASSLRRDHGELFFGEGSRLTVL.